Reported below is one T cell receptor beta chain. Its antigen is unknown. The sample belongs to a study of blood T cells in healthy people across ages. Notes on the study in general: PBMC samples, being unsorted, prevented any conclusive comparison of naive and antigen-experienced cells. Not knowing donor CMV status may have confounded expanded clonotype changes.

Peripheral blood, roughly 9.1 milliliters per donor, was collected. Combining a sample-barcoded 5' primer with a J-beta primer mix, a second PCR ran for 7 to 11 cycles. Every cDNA molecule carried a tag from a template-switch adaptor bearing 12 random nucleotides. TCRdb fed the 5' RACE reads into MiXCR, producing one record per CDR3 protein. The sample has around 620,000 distinct CDR3 sequences, 25% to 30% seen once; the top ten hold approximately 18%. Germline V gene sequence: CDR1 SGHDT, CDR2 YYEEEE. The CDR3 is made up of 14 amino acids. V gave up 3 bases and J gave up 4 bases, with 13 bases separating them.

Material for sequencing was blood. This chain connects TRBV5-6 to TRBJ2-5, with D perhaps assigned TRBD1 or TRBD2 (6 bases each). The TCR comes from a woman in her 70s in good health. CDR3 amino acids: CASSSKQGLETQYF. The CDR3 DNA is TGTGCCAGCAGCTCGAAACAGGGACTAGAGACCCAGTACTTC. Supplemented by reference TRBV5-6 and TRBJ2-5, the full variable domain reads DAGVTQSPTHLIKTRGQQVTLRCSPKSGHDTVSWYQQALGQGPQFIFQYYEEEERQRGNFPDRFSGHQFPNYSSELNVNALLLGDSALYLCASSSKQGLETQYFGPGTRLLVL.